Following are 15 T cell receptor beta chains from one sample sequenced in a study of T cell responses to AZD1222 COVID-19 vaccine. Sequencing was performed with immunoSEQ multiplex PCR; in TCRdb, only in-frame clones are kept and a portion is missing. The table records more than 100,000 clones, around 88% of them present only once. The starting material was peripheral blood, obtained on day 0 of AZD1222 vaccination. These TCRs come from an adult in good health.

The chain uses TRBV6-2 or TRBV6-3 and TRBJ2-5; TRBD2 matches at 12 bases. Trimming cost V 5 bases and J 5 bases; bases outside gene matches: 9. The CDR3 runs to 16 residues. From germline, CDR1 is MNHEY and CDR2 SVGEGT. CDR3 coding DNA: TGTGCCAGCAGTCCGGGAACTAGCGGGGGGACGGAGACCCAGTACTTC. This sequence encodes CASSPGTSGGTETQYF.

The table lists this clone with a count of one. The rearrangement links TRBV15 to TRBJ2-5; no firm D call. The CDR3 runs to 12 residues. V was pared by 3 bases and J by 4 bases, with 6 bases between. CDR1 is LNHNV and CDR2 is YYDKDF in the germline V gene (reference sequence). CDR3 region: CATSRVGETQYF. CDR3 DNA: TGTGCCACCAGCAGGGTTGGAGAGACCCAGTACTTC. Together with reference TRBV15 and TRBJ2-5, the CDR3 gives the full variable domain: DAMVIQNPRYQVTQFGKPVTLSCSQTLNHNVMYWYQQKSSQAPKLLFHYYDKDFNNEADTPDNFQSRRPNTSFCFLDIRSPGLGDTAMYLCATSRVGETQYFGPGTRLLVL.

This rearrangement joins TRBV7-9 to TRBJ1-6, with D possibly being TRBD1 (6 bases). The germline CDR1 and CDR2 sequences are SEHNR and FQNEAQ (reference sequence). CDR3 length equals 14 residues. V was clipped by 4 bases and J by 6 bases, with 10 bases between them. The CDR3 coding sequence is TGTGCCAGCAGCTCAGGGACAATTAATTCACCCCTCCACTTT. It translates to CASSSGTINSPLHF.

The V gene is TRBV4-3, the J gene TRBJ2-1, with 8 bases identical to TRBD1. The ends lost 6 bases at V and 2 bases at J; junction bases unmatched: 9. Germline assignment: CDR1 LGHNA and CDR2 YSLEER. This CDR3 is 16 amino acids long. The CDR3 region is CASSTGTGTPYNEQFF. Here the CDR3 DNA reads TGCGCCAGCAGTACCGGGACAGGTACACCCTACAATGAGCAGTTCTTC.

V usage is TRBV10-3 and J usage is TRBJ2-7, with D tentatively TRBD1 (6 bases). V lost 5 bases and J lost 6, with 14 bases in between. This CDR3 region has 13 residues. Per the germline V gene, CDR1 is ENHRY and CDR2 is SYGVKD. CDR3 amino acids: CAISREGVSEQYF. DNA of the CDR3: TGTGCCATCAGTCGCGAGGGGGTCTCCGAGCAGTACTTC.

As concerns this clone: The junction and the germline gene differ at one end; a read error may be behind it. The CDR3 reads CASSQRNSGYTF. The CDR3 nucleotides read TGTGCCAGCAGCCAACGGAACTCTGGCTACACCTTC. The chain is built from TRBV3-1 (or the pseudogene TRBV3-2) and TRBJ1-2; D is uncertain. CDR3 length: 12 residues. CDR1 LGHDT and CDR2 YNNKEL come from the germline V gene (reference sequence).

The chain carries TRBV5-1 and TRBJ2-7, with 8 bases lining up with TRBD2. The CDR3 runs 20 residues. Trimming took 0 bases from V and 0 from J; bases not matched to a gene: 17. Germline V gene sequence: CDR1 SGHRS, CDR2 YFSETQ. The CDR3 spells CASSLGDRGRLAGSSYEQYF. Written as DNA, the CDR3 is TGCGCCAGCAGCTTGGGGGACCGGGGGCGGCTAGCGGGCAGCTCCTACGAGCAGTACTTC.

The V gene is TRBV14, the J gene TRBJ1-2; no definite D call. This CDR3 comprises 15 residues. Trimming removed 1 base from V and 4 bases from J, with 13 bases in between. CDR1 SGHDN and CDR2 FVKESK come from the germline V gene. The CDR3 nucleotides read TGTGCCAGCAGCCAAGGAAACCAACGGGGCTATGGCTACACCTTC. It translates to CASSQGNQRGYGYTF.

V is TRBV7-2 and J is TRBJ2-7; D not certain. The V and J ends lost 3 bases and 3 bases respectively, with 9 bases between them. Germline V gene data show CDR1 as SGHTA and CDR2 as FQGNSA. CDR3 size: 13 residues. The CDR3 loop is CASSLARYYEQYF. The DNA for the CDR3 is TGTGCCAGCAGCTTGGCACGGTACTACGAGCAGTACTTC.

This clone appeared once. This chain connects TRBV5-1 to TRBJ1-6, with TRBD1 as a possible D gene (6 bases). The V gene's germline CDR1 is SGHRS and CDR2 YFSETQ. This CDR3 is 14 amino acids long. V lost 4 bases and J lost 3, with 8 bases in between. In DNA form, the CDR3 reads TGCGCCAGCAGCCTGGACAGCTATAATTCACCCCTCCACTTT. This sequence encodes CASSLDSYNSPLHF.

The chain combines TRBV19 with TRBJ2-7; 11 nucleotides match TRBD1. The CDR3 consists of 13 residues. V lost 7 bases and J lost 5; bases outside the gene matches: 4. The germline V gene encodes CDR1 LNHDA and CDR2 SQIVND (reference sequence). The chain's CDR3 is CASKGQGDHEQYF. The CDR3 DNA reads as TGTGCCAGTAAGGGACAGGGGGATCACGAGCAGTACTTC.

The rearrangement joins TRBV28 to TRBJ2-5; 10 positions agree with TRBD1. J lost 0 bases, V lost 5 bases, and 9 bases had no gene match. In germline, CDR1 is MDHEN, CDR2 SYDVKM. The CDR3 has 17 amino acids. The chain's CDR3 is CASSTKRTGGNQETQYF. The CDR3 DNA reads TGTGCCAGCAGTACAAAAAGGACAGGGGGAAACCAAGAGACCCAGTACTTC.

This chain uses TRBV28 with TRBJ1-6; 7 bases fit TRBD1. This CDR3 is 14 amino acids long. With 6 bases clipped from V and 10 bases from J, the junction kept 9 bases outside the gene matches. CDR1 and CDR2 (germline): MDHEN, SYDVKM. This chain's CDR3 is CASRQGGGSSPLHF. CDR3 sequence (DNA): TGTGCCAGCAGGCAGGGGGGGGGATCGTCACCCCTCCACTTT.

The V gene is TRBV19, the J gene TRBJ1-5; D might be TRBD1 (6 bases). The CDR3 has 16 amino acids. V was pared by 5 bases and J by 1 base, with 15 bases between. CDR1 and CDR2 (germline): LNHDA, SQIVND (reference sequence). As DNA, the CDR3 is TGTGCCAGTAGTGCAGAGACAGGTGGGAGCAATCAGCCCCAGCATTTT. Translating it yields CASSAETGGSNQPQHF.

This chain links TRBV28 with TRBJ2-3; TRBD2 agrees at 9 bases. Trimming at V came to 6 bases and at J to 4 bases, leaving 8 bases not matched to a gene. The V gene's germline CDR1 is MDHEN and CDR2 SYDVKM. The CDR3 runs 15 residues. Here the CDR3 reads CASSASGVSADTQYF. The CDR3 DNA reads TGTGCCAGCAGCGCTAGCGGGGTTTCGGCAGATACGCAGTATTTT.